This T cell receptor beta chain was recorded in a study of persistence of HIV-infected CD4 T cells. Study overall: Donors had been on suppressive ART for a median of 8 years. Findings and caveats of the study: TCR oligoclonality correlated with proviral oligoclonality in the same sorted populations.

This CDR3 has 13 amino acids. In germline, CDR1 is MNHNY, CDR2 SVGAGI (reference sequence). V was clipped by 9 bases and J by 6 bases, with 14 bases between them. This was the immunoSEQ version 4 assay in survey mode. The table came from immunoSEQ multiplex PCR; TCRdb's copy has only in-frame clones and leaves some out. The repertoire consists of fewer than 35,000 clones, with approximately 70% occurring once and the leading ten covering about 1.5%. Remarks on this clone: Its matching antigen is unknown.

Cells were stimulated with overlapping HIV-1 Gag 15-mer peptides. Sorting selected CD4+ T cells upregulating both CD40 ligand and CD69. CD4+ T cell counts exceeded 400 cells/uL; CMV serology was positive. Stimulated PBMCs had first been depleted of CD8+ T cells. The genes are TRBV6-6 and TRBJ1-4, with D perhaps matching TRBD1 (6 bases). The clonotype was recovered from an adult man with HIV who was CMV-seropositive. The sample consisted of CD4+ T cells sorted from PBMCs after approximately 20-hour stimulation, taken from a patient who received antiretroviral therapy. The CDR3 sequence is CASSGEGYEKLFF. CDR3 DNA: TGTGCCAGTTCAGGGGAAGGCTATGAAAAACTGTTTTTT.